This T cell receptor beta chain was retrieved from a study of cytomegalovirus exposure and HLA in healthy donors. Turning to the study itself: An earlier analysis found roughly 100 million unique TCR beta sequences from approximately 190 million T cells. Findings of the study overall: A later analysis found most CMV-associated TCR beta chains apparently HLA-restricted.

About this clone: Its antigen is unidentified.

The CDR3 is 15 amino acids. From germline, CDR1 is MNHNY and CDR2 SVGAGI (reference sequence). Germline trimming cut 8 bases from V and 5 bases from J; bases unmatched to any gene: 9. PCR involved 60 Vbeta and 13 Jbeta primers. The protocol was immunoSEQ multiplex PCR, while the TCRdb copy is restricted to in-frame clones and leaves out a portion. The data contain about 180,000 clones, 77% of them singletons. The clonotype originates from an older woman in good health and CMV-seropositive. This chain links TRBV6-6 with TRBJ2-1; 10 bases map to TRBD2. The sequenced sample consisted of PBMCs. CDR3 residues: CASRLTSGTHNEQFF. The CDR3 nucleotides are TGTGCCAGCCGACTTACTAGCGGGACTCACAATGAGCAGTTCTTC.